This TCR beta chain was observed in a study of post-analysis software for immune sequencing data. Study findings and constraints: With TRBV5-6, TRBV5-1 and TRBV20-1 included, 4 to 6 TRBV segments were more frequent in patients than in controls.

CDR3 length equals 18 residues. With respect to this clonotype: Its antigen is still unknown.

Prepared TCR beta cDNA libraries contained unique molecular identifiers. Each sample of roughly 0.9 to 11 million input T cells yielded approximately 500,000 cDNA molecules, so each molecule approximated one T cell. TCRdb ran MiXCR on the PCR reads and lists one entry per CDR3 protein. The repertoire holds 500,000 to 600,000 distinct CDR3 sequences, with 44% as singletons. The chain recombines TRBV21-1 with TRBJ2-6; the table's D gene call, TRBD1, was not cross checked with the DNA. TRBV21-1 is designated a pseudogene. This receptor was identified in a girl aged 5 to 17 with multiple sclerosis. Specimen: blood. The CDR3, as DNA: TGTGCCAGCAGCAGCCACAGGGTTCGGAATCCTGGGGCCAACGTCCTGACTTTC. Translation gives CASSSHRVRNPGANVLTF.